This TCR beta chain was identified during a study of blood T cell repertoires in COVID-19. Looking at the study overall: Samples came from the United States, Italy and Spain, spanning acute and convalescent COVID-19. T cells, B-cell-depleted T cells, or PBMCs provided the cDNA or gDNA that served as material.

In the original analysis: The authors estimated nucleated cell counts from reference gene primer amplification. Profiled with immunoSEQ multiplex PCR; TCRdb holds only in-frame clones, not every one. V, J and clone size were drawn from that table, and D and trimming were deduced from the DNA. The profile covers just under 90,000 clones, with 70% to 90% appearing a single time and 0.47% taken by the ten largest. V shed 1 base and J shed 3 bases, with 13 bases lying between them. Germline V lookup: CDR1 SGHNT, CDR2 YYREEE (reference sequence). This CDR3 contains 15 residues. The clonotype originates from a man between 60 and 75 years old with acute or convalescent COVID-19. Sequenced: peripheral blood. J is TRBJ1-2 and V is TRBV5-4; D might be TRBD1 (6 bases). CDR3 DNA: TGTGCCAGCAGCTTGAGGGGGAGGGGCCACTATGGCTACACCTTC. Amino acid sequence: CASSLRGRGHYGYTF.